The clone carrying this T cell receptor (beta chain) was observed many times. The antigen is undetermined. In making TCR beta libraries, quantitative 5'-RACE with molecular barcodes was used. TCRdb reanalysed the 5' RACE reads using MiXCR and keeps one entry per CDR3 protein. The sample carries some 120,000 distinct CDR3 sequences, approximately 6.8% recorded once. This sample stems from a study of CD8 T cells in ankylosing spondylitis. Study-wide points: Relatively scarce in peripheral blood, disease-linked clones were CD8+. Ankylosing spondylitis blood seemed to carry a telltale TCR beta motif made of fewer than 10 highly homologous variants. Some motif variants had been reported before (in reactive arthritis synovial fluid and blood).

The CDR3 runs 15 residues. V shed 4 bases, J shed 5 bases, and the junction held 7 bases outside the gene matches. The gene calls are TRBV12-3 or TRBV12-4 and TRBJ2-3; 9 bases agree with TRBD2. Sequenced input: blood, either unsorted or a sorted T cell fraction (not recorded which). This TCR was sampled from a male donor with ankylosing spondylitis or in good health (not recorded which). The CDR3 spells CASSSSGGRGDTQYF. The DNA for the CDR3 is TGTGCCAGCAGTTCCAGCGGGGGGCGGGGAGATACGCAGTATTTT.